Below are 31 T cell receptor beta chains sequenced from a single sample in a study of blood T cell repertoires in COVID-19. Here immunoSEQ multiplex PCR was the method, and the copy in TCRdb shows in-frame clones only, minus some. The sample includes about 44,000 clones, over 75% of them seen just once. Source material: peripheral blood. The receptors come from a middle-aged woman with acute or convalescent COVID-19.

The chain recombines TRBV7-3 with TRBJ1-1; 10 nucleotides match TRBD1. V trimming: 5 bases; J trimming: 6 bases; junction bases outside the gene matches: 6. There are 14 residues in the CDR3. Germline CDR1 reads SGHTA; CDR2 reads FQGTGA. CDR3 sequence reads: CASSLVGQGAEAFF. The CDR3 coding sequence is TGTGCCAGCAGCCTTGTTGGACAGGGGGCTGAAGCTTTCTTT.

This chain connects TRBV29-1 to TRBJ2-3; 14 bases line up with TRBD2. J lost 4 bases, V lost 8 bases, and 8 bases had no gene match. Looked up from germline, CDR1 is SQVTM and CDR2 is ANQGSEA. The length of the CDR3 is 15 residues. In DNA, the CDR3 is TGCAGCTTTCCGACTAGCGGGGGGGCCTCAGATACGCAGTATTTT. Amino acid sequence: CSFPTSGGASDTQYF.

The V and J genes are TRBV29-1 and TRBJ2-7; maybe TRBD2 (5 bases). CDR3 size: 14 residues. V was trimmed by 4 bases and J by 5 bases, leaving 18 bases between them. From germline, CDR1 is SQVTM and CDR2 ANQGSEA. CDR3 bases: TGCAGCGTTGCGGTGACCCGAGGGAAGGACGAGCAGTACTTC. The encoded protein is CSVAVTRGKDEQYF.

Here the CDR3 reads CASSPLRGSQETQYF. The CDR3 region has the DNA TGTGCCAGCAGCCCGCTAAGGGGAAGCCAAGAGACCCAGTACTTC. The rearrangement joins TRBV3-1 (or the pseudogene TRBV3-2) to TRBJ2-5; D is perhaps TRBD1 (5 bases). This CDR3 region has 15 residues. The V gene lost 4 bases and the J gene lost 1 base, with 13 bases spanning the gap. Germline loops: CDR1 LGHDT, CDR2 YNNKEL (reference sequence).

The chain recombines TRBV7-9 with TRBJ2-1, with D perhaps matching TRBD2 (5 bases). From germline, CDR1 is SEHNR and CDR2 FQNEAQ (reference sequence). CDR3 size: 13 residues. The germline V and J ends were trimmed by 5 bases and 7 bases, with 12 bases remaining between them. The CDR3 sequence: CASSAGLGNEQFF. DNA for the CDR3: TGTGCCAGCAGCGCCGGACTTGGGAATGAGCAGTTCTTC.

This clone was observed once. This chain uses TRBV12-3 or TRBV12-4 with TRBJ2-5; a weak D match, TRBD2 (6 bases). V was cut by 10 bases and J by 1 base, with 10 bases left in between. The CDR3 sequence is 12 residues long. The CDR3 region is CATGRGQETQYF. For the CDR3, the DNA is TGTGCCACCGGGCGGGGCCAAGAGACCCAGTACTTC.

This chain joins TRBV28 and TRBJ1-6; TRBD1 might be the D (5 bases). Germline loops: CDR1 MDHEN, CDR2 SYDVKM. Trimming took off 4 bases at V and 9 bases at J, with 16 bases between the two ends. The CDR3 is 15 residues long. The CDR3 nucleotides read TGTGCCAGCAGTTGGGGGGAAAGCGGGGGTTCACCCCTCCACTTT. As protein: CASSWGESGGSPLHF.

This rearrangement joins TRBV5-1 to TRBJ1-2, with 10 bases that match TRBD1. The CDR3 is 13 residues long. Germline V CDR1 and CDR2: SGHRS, YFSETQ. Trimming removed 3 bases from V and 5 bases from J; junction bases left unmatched: 1. Here the CDR3 reads CASSSDRGYGYTF. The CDR3 nucleotides are TGCGCCAGCAGCTCGGACAGGGGGTATGGCTACACCTTC.

The J gene is TRBJ2-5, the V gene TRBV5-5, with 7 bases fitting TRBD1. The V gene end was trimmed by 0 bases and the J gene end by 2 bases; junction bases not matched to a gene: 4. The CDR3 has 15 amino acids. CDR1 is SGHKS and CDR2 is YYEKEE in the germline V gene (reference sequence). In DNA form, the CDR3 reads TGTGCCAGCAGCTTGGTGGCAGGGGGACAAGAGACCCAGTACTTC. Amino acid sequence: CASSLVAGGQETQYF.

J is TRBJ1-4 and V is TRBV29-1; D is unresolved. V shed 3 bases and J shed 0 bases, with 8 bases lying between them. The CDR3 is made up of 14 amino acids. CDR1 and CDR2 (germline): SQVTM, ANQGSEA. CDR3 bases: TGCAGCGTTGAGCAGTCCCCAACTAATGAAAAACTGTTTTTT. Translating gives CSVEQSPTNEKLFF.

This chain connects TRBV16 to TRBJ2-7, with 8 nucleotides matching TRBD1. Germline loops: CDR1 KGHSY, CDR2 FQNENV. J was trimmed by 5 bases and V by 4 bases; bases with no gene match: 7. The CDR3 loop spans 14 amino acids. CDR3 sequence: CASSLDRGQHEQYF. For the CDR3, the DNA is TGTGCCAGCAGCCTTGACAGGGGCCAACACGAGCAGTACTTC.

The sample holds a few counts of this clone. The gene calls are TRBV10-3 and TRBJ2-3, with D maybe TRBD2 (6 bases). CDR3 size: 19 residues. Germline CDR1 ENHRY, CDR2 SYGVKD. The V and J ends lost 2 bases and 3 bases respectively, with 24 bases between them. The CDR3 nucleotides are TGTGCCATCAGTGAGCCTACCTCTTCAACGGGAGCTGGTACAGATACGCAGTATTTT. It specifies CAISEPTSSTGAGTDTQYF.

The chain has TRBV7-8 and TRBJ2-5, with no clear D. V shed 2 bases and J shed 2 bases, with 12 bases lying between them. This CDR3 comprises 15 residues. Looked up from germline, CDR1 is SGHVS and CDR2 is FQNEAQ. CDR3 in amino acids: CASSLLVQEQETQYF. The CDR3 nucleotides read TGTGCCAGCAGCTTATTGGTGCAGGAACAAGAGACCCAGTACTTC.

This clone was counted a few times. The chain combines TRBV5-1 with TRBJ2-7; no clear D. Between the trimmed V and J ends, which lost 2 bases and 3 bases, there was a span of 9 bases. The CDR3 totals 13 residues. The germline V gene has CDR1 SGHRS and CDR2 YFSETQ. CDR3 nucleotides: TGCGCCAGCAGCTTTGAACTCTTCTACGAGCAGTACTTC. Residues: CASSFELFYEQYF. Full variable domain (outside the CDR3, taken from reference TRBV5-1 and TRBJ2-7): KAGVTQTPRYLIKTRGQQVTLSCSPISGHRSVSWYQQTPGQGLQFLFEYFSETQRNKGNFPGRFSGRQFSNSRSEMNVSTLELGDSALYLCASSFELFYEQYFGPGTRLTVT.

This clone has just one count. The chain employs TRBV11-2 and TRBJ1-6; the D is unclear. Germline V lookup: CDR1 SGHAT, CDR2 FQNNGV. With 0 bases removed from V and 7 bases from J, the gap between germline ends came to 7 bases. CDR3 length equals 14 residues. Written as DNA, the CDR3 is TGTGCCAGCAGCTTAGATCTAAGAAATTCACCCCTCCACTTT. It translates to CASSLDLRNSPLHF.

The chain links TRBV6-6 to TRBJ1-2, with no clear D. V lost 5 bases, J lost 4 bases, and 14 bases lay in between. The CDR3 is 14 amino acids. CDR1 and CDR2 from the germline V gene are MNHNY and SVGAGI (reference sequence). CDR3 loop: CASSTHAGSYGYTF. The CDR3 DNA follows: TGTGCCAGCAGTACTCATGCGGGCAGCTATGGCTACACCTTC.

This chain joins TRBV4-3 and TRBJ2-1, with 10 bases identical to TRBD2. The CDR3 has 20 residues. Germline lookup yields CDR1 LGHNA and CDR2 YSLEER. V lost 0 bases and J lost 5; bases outside the gene matches: 16. The CDR3 nucleotides read TGCGCCAGCAGCCAAGATAATGGGCTCAGCGGGGGGGCCATGAACAATGAGCAGTTCTTC. This encodes CASSQDNGLSGGAMNNEQFF.

This chain connects TRBV11-2 to TRBJ1-6; TRBD1 matches at 7 bases. The junction had 10 bases not matched to a gene; V was cut back by 7 bases and J by 7 bases. Germline lookup yields CDR1 SGHAT and CDR2 FQNNGV. CDR3 length: 15 amino acids. Here the CDR3 reads CASTPEGAANSPLHF. The CDR3 DNA reads as TGTGCCAGCACCCCCGAGGGGGCAGCCAATTCACCCCTCCACTTT.

The CDR3 loop is CASSGRGNGNTIYF. Here the CDR3 DNA reads TGTGCCAGCAGCGGGCGGGGGAACGGAAACACCATATATTTT. The chain carries TRBV5-5 and TRBJ1-3; a weak D match, TRBD1 (5 bases). CDR1 and CDR2 from the germline V gene are SGHKS and YYEKEE (reference sequence). This CDR3 has 14 amino acids. V was shortened by 4 bases and J by 4 bases, with 12 bases between the two germline ends.

A few counts support this clone. The genes are TRBV28 and TRBJ1-1; the match to TRBD1 covers 7 bases. Germline V gene lookup returns CDR1 MDHEN and CDR2 SYDVKM. This CDR3 is built from 17 residues. Trimming at V came to 7 bases and at J to 3 bases, leaving 17 bases not matched to a gene. CDR3 amino acids: CASKSLYLGQSHTEAFF. Written as DNA, the CDR3 is TGTGCCAGCAAATCTCTATATCTGGGACAGTCCCACACTGAAGCTTTCTTT.

The rearrangement uses TRBV9 and TRBJ2-3; 7 bases fit TRBD1. This CDR3 contains 17 residues. J gave up 3 bases and V 1 base, and 11 bases lay outside the gene matches. Germline V CDR1 and CDR2: SGDLS, YYNGEE. The CDR3: CASSVSGMGQFTDTQYF. DNA of the CDR3: TGTGCCAGCAGCGTATCAGGAATGGGACAGTTTACAGATACGCAGTATTTT.

This clone was seen only once. The chain links TRBV5-1 to TRBJ2-7; D possibly corresponds to TRBD2 (5 bases). Germline V gives CDR1 SGHRS, CDR2 YFSETQ. The CDR3 loop spans 13 amino acids. The ends were cut back, 0 bases at V and 4 bases at J, with 8 bases in the middle. DNA for the CDR3: TGCGCCAGCAGCTTGGGAGGGCCTTACGAGCAGTACTTC. Protein product: CASSLGGPYEQYF.

This chain connects TRBV28 to TRBJ1-6; maybe TRBD1 (5 bases). The CDR3 consists of 15 residues. The germline gives CDR1 MDHEN, CDR2 SYDVKM. The germline V and J ends were trimmed by 5 bases and 7 bases, with 15 bases remaining between them. DNA of the CDR3: TGTGCCAGCAGTCTTTACTCACGGACAAATTCACCCCTCCACTTT. Residues: CASSLYSRTNSPLHF.

The count of this clone is one. At the DNA level, this CDR3 is encoded by other sequences in the same sample as well. V is TRBV4-1 and J is TRBJ2-1; 7 positions match TRBD2. The germline CDR1 and CDR2 sequences are MGHRA and YSYEKL. V trimming: 5 bases; J trimming: 9 bases; junction bases outside the gene matches: 19. The CDR3 loop spans 17 amino acids. CDR3 bases: TGCGCCAGCAGCTTCACGCAACCGGGACTACCCACGAGTGAGCAGTTCTTC. Amino acid sequence: CASSFTQPGLPTSEQFF.

The CDR3 sequence: CASSLTSATNEKLFF. CDR3 DNA sequence: TGTGCCAGCAGCTTAACTTCCGCAACTAATGAAAAACTGTTTTTT. The chain joins TRBV7-6 to TRBJ1-4; D call uncertain. This CDR3 spans 15 amino acids. The V end was cut by 2 bases, the J end by 0 bases, with 7 bases between. The germline V gene has CDR1 SGHVS and CDR2 FNYEAQ.

The chain joins TRBV15 to TRBJ2-3; tentatively, D is TRBD1 (5 bases). V was cut by 3 bases and J by 1 base, with 8 bases left in between. Germline lookup yields CDR1 LNHNV and CDR2 YYDKDF (reference sequence). The CDR3 spans 14 residues. Here the CDR3 reads CATSSLGGTDTQYF. CDR3 bases: TGTGCCACCAGCAGCTTAGGGGGCACAGATACGCAGTATTTT.

The gene calls are TRBV20-1 and TRBJ2-2; D gene ambiguous. Trimming removed 6 bases from V and 3 bases from J, with 5 bases in between. The CDR3 runs 11 residues. Germline V gene sequence: CDR1 DFQATT, CDR2 SNEGSKA (reference sequence). CDR3 sequence: CSASYTGELFF. The CDR3 DNA follows: TGCAGTGCAAGCTACACCGGGGAGCTGTTTTTT.

The genes are TRBV5-4 and TRBJ1-2, with D possibly matching TRBD1 (6 bases). V lost 3 bases and J lost 4, with 19 bases in between. The CDR3 consists of 16 residues. Germline V gives CDR1 SGHNT, CDR2 YYREEE (reference sequence). As DNA, the CDR3 is TGTGCCAGCAGCTCAGGGGTTGGGGTCAGGGGCTATGGCTACACCTTC. It encodes CASSSGVGVRGYGYTF.

This rearrangement joins TRBV5-6 to TRBJ2-7; TRBD1 aligns across 7 bases. The CDR3 is 16 residues long. Trimming at V came to 3 bases and at J to 2 bases, leaving 11 bases not matched to a gene. Per germline, CDR1 SGHDT and CDR2 YYEEEE. In nucleotides, the CDR3 is TGTGCCAGCAGCTCTTATCGTACAGGGGCCCCCTACGAGCAGTACTTC. Its translation: CASSSYRTGAPYEQYF.

The genes are TRBV4-2 and TRBJ2-2, with D possibly matching TRBD2 (5 bases). From germline, CDR1 is LGHNA and CDR2 YNFKEQ. The CDR3 spans 17 residues. Deletions cut 0 bases from V and 2 bases from J, with 13 bases between. The CDR3 is CASSQDVAGRNTGELFF. The CDR3 DNA reads as TGTGCCAGCAGCCAAGATGTGGCGGGTAGAAACACCGGGGAGCTGTTTTTT.

This rearrangement joins TRBV7-9 to TRBJ1-1; a possible D gene is TRBD1 (6 bases). The CDR3 is 13 residues long. Germline V gives CDR1 SEHNR, CDR2 FQNEAQ (reference sequence). Trimming took 5 bases from V and 3 from J, leaving 10 bases between them. In nucleotides, the CDR3 is TGTGCCAGCAGCGTTTACAGGGACACTGAAGCTTTCTTT. Translated: CASSVYRDTEAFF.